These 4 T cell receptor beta chains share one sample of origin, sequenced in a study of T cells in Graves' hyperthyroidism and ophthalmopathy. The TCR beta CDR3 regions underwent amplification using RNA transcripts as the source. TCR CDR3 underwent first-round RT-PCR with the HTBI primer set. TCRdb used MiXCR to reprocess the multiplex PCR reads, holding one entry per CDR3 protein. The sample consists of 300,000 to 500,000 distinct CDR3 sequences, about 16% of them appearing once. Sequencing used blood. These receptors all come from a woman aged 25 to 39 with Graves' hyperthyroidism.

In this sample, this clonotype turned up many times. The chain recombines TRBV6-1 with TRBJ1-2; tentatively, D is TRBD1 (6 bases). This CDR3 is built from 13 residues. The ends were cut back, 4 bases at V and 3 bases at J, with 9 bases in the middle. In germline, CDR1 is MNHNS, CDR2 SASEGT. The CDR3 sequence is CASSATGYYGYTF. Here the CDR3 DNA reads TGTGCCAGCAGTGCGACAGGTTACTATGGCTACACCTTC.

This clonotype came up many times. The chain joins TRBV5-5 to TRBJ2-7; 7 nucleotides align to TRBD1. The germline V gene has CDR1 SGHKS and CDR2 YYEKEE (reference sequence). V lost 3 bases to trimming and J lost 3 bases; unmatched junction nucleotides: 3. The CDR3 runs 13 residues. CDR3 sequence (DNA): TGTGCCAGCAGCTACACAGGGGACTACGAGCAGTACTTC. This gives the protein CASSYTGDYEQYF. The full variable domain, its missing parts supplied by reference TRBV5-5 and TRBJ2-7, is DAGVTQSPTHLIKTRGQQVTLRCSPISGHKSVSWYQQVLGQGPQFIFQYYEKEERGRGNFPDRFSARQFPNYSSELNVNALLLGDSALYLCASSYTGDYEQYFGPGTRLTVT.

This clonotype was seen at least ten times. The gene calls are TRBV7-2 and TRBJ2-1; D may be TRBD1 or TRBD2 (7 bases each). Germline assignment: CDR1 SGHTA and CDR2 FQGNSA. V shed 7 bases and J shed 8 bases, with 21 bases lying between them. The CDR3 is 15 amino acids. The CDR3 spells CASTPGGGGGDEQFF. CDR3 in DNA: TGTGCCAGCACCCCAGGGGGGGGAGGGGGAGATGAGCAGTTCTTC. The full variable domain, rest sourced from reference TRBV7-2 and TRBJ2-1, is GAGVSQSPSNKVTEKGKDVELRCDPISGHTALYWYRQSLGQGLEFLIYFQGNSAPDKSGLPSDRFSAERTGGSVSTLTIQRTQQEDSAVYLCASTPGGGGGDEQFFGPGTRLTVL.

This clonotype was recorded many times. The gene calls are TRBV28 and TRBJ1-5; 9 bases fit TRBD1. Germline lookup yields CDR1 MDHEN and CDR2 SYDVKM. There are 15 residues in the CDR3. V dropped 6 bases and J dropped 7; count of bases not matched to a gene: 10. The CDR3 sequence is CASRRDRAGSQPQHF. The CDR3 region has the DNA TGTGCCAGCAGACGGGACAGGGCTGGGTCGCAGCCCCAGCATTTT.